This is a list of T cell receptor beta chains from one sample in a study of blood T cell repertoires in COVID-19. Profiled with immunoSEQ multiplex PCR; TCRdb holds only in-frame clones, not every one. This table has 300,000 or so clones, 80% to 90% appearing once. Specimen: PBMCs or T cells enriched from blood (not recorded which). The origin of the receptors is a woman aged 40 to 50 with acute COVID-19. CDR3s include the opening cysteine and the closing phenylalanine or tryptophan.

j_call,v_call,cdr3_aa
TRBJ2-2,TRBV5-1,CAEKGLNTGELFF
TRBJ2-7,TRBV6-5,CASSFRAGAYEQYF
TRBJ1-4,TRBV27,CASRRTGTTTNEKLFF
TRBJ2-2,TRBV3-1/TRBV3-2,CASSPTSGGGNTGELFF
TRBJ1-2,TRBV11-2,CASSLAGRDYGYTF
TRBJ2-7,TRBV7-2,CASSLYYAQLDYEQYF
TRBJ1-2,TRBV19,CASRGQGRNDYGYTF
TRBJ1-2,TRBV13,CASSLGGNRVGYTF
TRBJ1-5,TRBV7-8,CASSLYGQGYGNQPQHF
TRBJ2-7,TRBV10-3,CAISVGRWAYEQYF
TRBJ1-2,TRBV4-2,CASSQEEAGNYGYTF
TRBJ2-3,TRBV7-2,CASSFPGTDTQYF
TRBJ1-2,TRBV3-1/TRBV3-2,CASSQATRGWKFF
TRBJ1-6,TRBV27,CASSLRTGATWGPLHF
TRBJ2-7,TRBV7-2,CASSLVTGGSGEQYF
TRBJ2-7,TRBV19,CASSMARDKIYEQYF
TRBJ1-2,TRBV4-1,CASSQEMTGGTYGYTF
TRBJ1-1,TRBV5-1,CASSFQGGNTEAFF
TRBJ2-1,TRBV19,CASRGWGGGYNEQFF
TRBJ1-3,TRBV4-2,CASSQPQGAGNTIYF
TRBJ1-5,TRBV3-1/TRBV3-2,CASSLHGSNYHF
TRBJ1-2,TRBV24-1,CATSDWGGGYTF
TRBJ1-5,TRBV5-6,CASSLRLSGYNQPQHF
TRBJ2-3,TRBV18,CASSRAPGTSDSYTDTQYF
TRBJ1-1,TRBV19,CASTRGAVTEAFF
TRBJ1-1,TRBV9,CASSSHGQLNTEAFF
TRBJ2-7,TRBV7-8,CASSPDASARIEQYF
TRBJ2-1,TRBV5-1,CASSFGTLLYNEQFF
TRBJ2-1,TRBV7-9,CASSLRGTRESSYNEQFF
TRBJ1-5,TRBV21-1,CASSKSKSRTGVRKPQHF
TRBJ2-7,TRBV6-2/TRBV6-3,CASRPSGAYEQYF
TRBJ1-2,TRBV7-9,CASSRIAMDRVYTF
TRBJ2-2,TRBV18,CASSPLGQGATGELFF
TRBJ2-3,TRBV7-9,CASSPYGEGGSDTQYF
TRBJ2-7,TRBV7-8,CASSLVQTSGSYEQYF
TRBJ2-1,TRBV12-5,CASGLIVGAEQFF
TRBJ1-2,TRBV5-1,CASSLLGANYGYTF
TRBJ2-1,TRBV4-3,CASSQDLGTVKGKEQFF
TRBJ2-7,TRBV3-1/TRBV3-2,CASSPTYAGAREQYF
TRBJ1-1,TRBV28,CASSWVGQGGSEAFF
TRBJ1-1,TRBV2,CASSATVYTEAFF
TRBJ1-6,TRBV7-9,CASSQGGYNSPLHF
TRBJ1-5,TRBV27,CASSYTGFNQPQHF
TRBJ2-2,TRBV4-1,CASSRREAGELFF
TRBJ2-5,TRBV11-3,CASSVSGDRETQYF
TRBJ1-5,TRBV5-4,CASSFSPRGGTRNQPQHF
TRBJ2-2,TRBV6-5,CASSYGQGNTGELFF
TRBJ1-2,TRBV7-2,CASSLTGGEYGYTF
TRBJ1-1,TRBV27,CASRSNGQLNTEAFF
TRBJ1-1,TRBV7-9,CASSRGTNTEAFF
TRBJ2-5,TRBV7-2,CATKRGLAGQETQYF
TRBJ1-6,TRBV11-2,CASSSTEVSPLHF
TRBJ2-1,TRBV7-6,CASSPTTSGNEQFF
TRBJ1-5,TRBV14,CASSQEGSGPQPQHF
TRBJ1-2,TRBV19,CASSIYDSINYGYTF